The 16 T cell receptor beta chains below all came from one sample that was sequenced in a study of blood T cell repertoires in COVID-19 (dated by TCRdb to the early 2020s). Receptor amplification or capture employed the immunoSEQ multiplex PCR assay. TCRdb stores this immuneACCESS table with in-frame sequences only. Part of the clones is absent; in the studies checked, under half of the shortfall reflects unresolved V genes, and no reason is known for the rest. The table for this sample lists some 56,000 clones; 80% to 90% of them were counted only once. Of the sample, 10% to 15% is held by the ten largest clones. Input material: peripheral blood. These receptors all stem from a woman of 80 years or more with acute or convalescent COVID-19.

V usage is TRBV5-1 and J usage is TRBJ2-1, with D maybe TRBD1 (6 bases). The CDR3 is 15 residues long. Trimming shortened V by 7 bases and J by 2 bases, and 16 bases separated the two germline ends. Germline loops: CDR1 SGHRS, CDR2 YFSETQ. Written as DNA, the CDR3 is TGCGCCAGCTCCGATGGACAGTCCCCCTACAATGAGCAGTTCTTC. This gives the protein CASSDGQSPYNEQFF.

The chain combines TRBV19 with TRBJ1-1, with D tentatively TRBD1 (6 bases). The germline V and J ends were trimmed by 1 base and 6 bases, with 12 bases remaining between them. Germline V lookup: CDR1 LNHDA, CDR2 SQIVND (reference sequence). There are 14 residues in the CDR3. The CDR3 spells CASSIGGQGAEAFF. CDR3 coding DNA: TGTGCCAGTAGTATAGGGGGGCAGGGTGCTGAAGCTTTCTTT.

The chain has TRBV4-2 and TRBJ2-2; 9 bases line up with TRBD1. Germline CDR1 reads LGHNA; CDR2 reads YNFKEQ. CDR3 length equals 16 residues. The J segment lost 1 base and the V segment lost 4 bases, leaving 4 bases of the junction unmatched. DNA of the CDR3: TGTGCCAGCAGCCCCCGGACAGGGGTGAACACCGGGGAGCTGTTTTTT. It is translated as CASSPRTGVNTGELFF.

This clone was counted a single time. The CDR3 region has the DNA TGTGCCAGCAGTTTATCGCCCGCGGAGCCCCAGCATTTT. This codes for CASSLSPAEPQHF. The chain recombines TRBV12-3 or TRBV12-4 with TRBJ1-5; no definite D call. Trimming left V 2 bases short and J 8 bases short, with 10 bases between. The CDR3 has 13 residues.

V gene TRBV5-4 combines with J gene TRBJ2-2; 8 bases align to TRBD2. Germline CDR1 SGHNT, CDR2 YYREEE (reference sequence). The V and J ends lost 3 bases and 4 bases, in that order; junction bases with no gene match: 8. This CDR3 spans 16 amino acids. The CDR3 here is CASSSGGTSSTGELFF. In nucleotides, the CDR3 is TGTGCCAGCAGCTCGGGGGGGACTAGTTCCACCGGGGAGCTGTTTTTT.

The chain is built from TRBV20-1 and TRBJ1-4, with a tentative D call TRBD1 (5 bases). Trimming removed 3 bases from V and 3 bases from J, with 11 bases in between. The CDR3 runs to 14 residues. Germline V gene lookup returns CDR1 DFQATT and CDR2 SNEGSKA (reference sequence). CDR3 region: CSASSGTANEKLFF. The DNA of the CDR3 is TGCAGTGCTAGTAGTGGGACTGCTAATGAAAAACTGTTTTTT.

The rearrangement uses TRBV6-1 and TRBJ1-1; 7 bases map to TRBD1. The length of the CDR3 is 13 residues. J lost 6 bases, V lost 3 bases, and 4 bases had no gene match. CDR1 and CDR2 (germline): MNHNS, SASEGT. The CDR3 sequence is CASSENRGSEAFF. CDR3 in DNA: TGTGCCAGCAGTGAGAACAGGGGATCTGAAGCTTTCTTT.

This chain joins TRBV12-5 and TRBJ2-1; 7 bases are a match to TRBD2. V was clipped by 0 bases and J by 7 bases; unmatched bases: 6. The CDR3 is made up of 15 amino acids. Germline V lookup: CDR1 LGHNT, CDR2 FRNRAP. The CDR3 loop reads CASGLVGLVGNEQFF. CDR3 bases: TGTGCTAGTGGTTTGGTAGGACTAGTAGGGAATGAGCAGTTCTTC.

Written as DNA, the CDR3 is TGTGCCAGCGACAGGGGCTTTAATCAGCCCCAGCATTTT. Its protein is CASDRGFNQPQHF. This rearrangement joins TRBV2 to TRBJ1-5, with 8 bases fitting TRBD1. J lost 4 bases, V lost 8 bases, and 4 bases had no gene match. The length of the CDR3 is 13 residues. Germline-derived CDR1 and CDR2 are SNHLY and FYNNEI.

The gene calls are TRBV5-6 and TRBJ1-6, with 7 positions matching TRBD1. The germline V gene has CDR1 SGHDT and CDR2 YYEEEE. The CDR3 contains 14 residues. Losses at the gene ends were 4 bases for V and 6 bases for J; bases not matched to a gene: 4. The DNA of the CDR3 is TGTGCCAGCAGCATGGGGACAGCTAATTCACCCCTCCACTTT. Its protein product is CASSMGTANSPLHF.

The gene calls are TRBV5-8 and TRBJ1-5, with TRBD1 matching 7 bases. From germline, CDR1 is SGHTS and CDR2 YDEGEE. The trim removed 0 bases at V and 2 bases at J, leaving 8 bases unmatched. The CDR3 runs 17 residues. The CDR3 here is CASSLGMTGYGNQPQHF. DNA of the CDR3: TGTGCCAGCAGCTTGGGGATGACAGGGTACGGCAATCAGCCCCAGCATTTT.

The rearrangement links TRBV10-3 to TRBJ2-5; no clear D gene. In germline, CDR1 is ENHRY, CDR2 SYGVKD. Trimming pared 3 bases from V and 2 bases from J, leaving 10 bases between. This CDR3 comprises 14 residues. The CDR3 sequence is CAISEVGGQETQYF. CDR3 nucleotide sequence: TGTGCCATCAGTGAAGTAGGCGGACAAGAGACCCAGTACTTC.

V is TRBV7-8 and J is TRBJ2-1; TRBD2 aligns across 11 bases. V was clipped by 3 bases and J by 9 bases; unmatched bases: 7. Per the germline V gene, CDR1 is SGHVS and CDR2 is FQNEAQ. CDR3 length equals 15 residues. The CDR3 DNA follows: TGTGCCAGCAGCTTCCTAGCGGGGGGCCAAGGTGAGCAGTTCTTC. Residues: CASSFLAGGQGEQFF.

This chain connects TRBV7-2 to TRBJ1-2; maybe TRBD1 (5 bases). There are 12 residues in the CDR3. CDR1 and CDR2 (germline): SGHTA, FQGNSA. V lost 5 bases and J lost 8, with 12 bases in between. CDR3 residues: CASSVNRKGYTF. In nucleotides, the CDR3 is TGTGCCAGCAGCGTTAACAGGAAGGGCTACACCTTC. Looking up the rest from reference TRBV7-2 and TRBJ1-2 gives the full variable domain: GAGVSQSPSNKVTEKGKDVELRCDPISGHTALYWYRQSLGQGLEFLIYFQGNSAPDKSGLPSDRFSAERTGGSVSTLTIQRTQQEDSAVYLCASSVNRKGYTFGSGTRLTVV.

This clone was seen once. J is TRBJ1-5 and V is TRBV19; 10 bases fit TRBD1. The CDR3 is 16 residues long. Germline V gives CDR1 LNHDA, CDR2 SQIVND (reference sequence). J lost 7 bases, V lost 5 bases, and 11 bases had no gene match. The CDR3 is CASSLLGQGRGQPQHF. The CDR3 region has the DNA TGTGCCAGTAGTCTTCTGGGACAGGGGAGGGGACAGCCCCAGCATTTT. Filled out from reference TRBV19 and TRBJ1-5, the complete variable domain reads DGGITQSPKYLFRKEGQNVTLSCEQNLNHDAMYWYRQDPGQGLRLIYYSQIVNDFQKGDIAEGYSVSREKKESFPLTVTSAQKNPTAFYLCASSLLGQGRGQPQHFGDGTRLSIL.

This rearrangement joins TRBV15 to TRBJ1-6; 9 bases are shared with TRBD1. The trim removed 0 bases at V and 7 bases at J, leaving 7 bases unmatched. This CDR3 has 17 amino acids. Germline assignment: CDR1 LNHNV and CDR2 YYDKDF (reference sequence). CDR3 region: CATSRDRDRVVNSPLHF. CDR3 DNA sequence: TGTGCCACCAGCAGAGATCGGGACAGGGTGGTAAATTCACCCCTCCACTTT.